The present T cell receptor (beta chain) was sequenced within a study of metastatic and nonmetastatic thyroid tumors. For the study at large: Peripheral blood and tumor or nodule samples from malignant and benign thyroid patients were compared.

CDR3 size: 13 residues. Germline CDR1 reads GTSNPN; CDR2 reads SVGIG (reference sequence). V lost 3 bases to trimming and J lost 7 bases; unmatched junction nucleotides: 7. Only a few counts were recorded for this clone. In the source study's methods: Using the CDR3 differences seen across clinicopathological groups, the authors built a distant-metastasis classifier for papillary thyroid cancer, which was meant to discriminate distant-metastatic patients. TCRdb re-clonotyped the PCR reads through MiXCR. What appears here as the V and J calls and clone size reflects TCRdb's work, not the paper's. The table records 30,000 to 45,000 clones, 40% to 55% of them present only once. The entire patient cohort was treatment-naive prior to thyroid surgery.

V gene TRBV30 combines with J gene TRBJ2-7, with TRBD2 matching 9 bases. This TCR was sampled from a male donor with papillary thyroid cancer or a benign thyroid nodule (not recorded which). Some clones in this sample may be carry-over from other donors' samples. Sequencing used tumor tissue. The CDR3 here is CAWRASGIREQYF. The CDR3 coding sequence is TGTGCCTGGAGGGCTAGCGGGATCCGGGAGCAGTACTTC. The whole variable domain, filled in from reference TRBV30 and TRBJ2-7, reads SQTIHQWPATLVQPVGSPLSLECTVEGTSNPNLYWYRQAAGRGLQLLFYSVGIGQISSEVPQNLSASRPQDRQFILSSKKLLLSDSGFYLCAWRASGIREQYFGPGTRLTVT.